This T cell receptor beta chain stems from a study of control samples from healthy donors and cancer patients (dated by TCRdb to the early 2020s). The library was made by the immunoSEQ multiplex PCR assay. TCRdb obtained this table from immuneACCESS and retained in-frame rearrangements with V and J assigned. These tables miss some clones; where compared with another copy, unresolved V genes account for less than half of the shortfall, and the remainder is unexplained. For this sample there are some 120,000 clones; about 94% appear just once. The ten largest clonotypes hold around 3.6% of the sample. Remarks on this clone: Its recognized antigen is unknown. Base qualities are not at hand, and no much larger clone is one base apart.

The CDR3 holds 17 amino acids from the cysteine to the phenylalanine. CDR3 DNA only is kept here, 51 bases in frame from base 1. CDR1 and CDR2, per the germline V gene (reference sequence), are SEHNR and FQNEAQ. Trimming takes 3 bases from V and 0 bases from J, and the germline ends sit 17 bases apart. The sample taken for sequencing was blood. The chain was built from TRBV7-9 and TRBJ2-5; too little of a D gene remains to name it. The receptor's source is a man aged 25 to 45 in good health. Here the CDR3 is given as CASSLGTLAAYQETQYF. The DNA sequence is TGTGCCAGCAGCTTGGGAACCTTAGCAGCGTACCAAGAGACCCAGTACTTC.